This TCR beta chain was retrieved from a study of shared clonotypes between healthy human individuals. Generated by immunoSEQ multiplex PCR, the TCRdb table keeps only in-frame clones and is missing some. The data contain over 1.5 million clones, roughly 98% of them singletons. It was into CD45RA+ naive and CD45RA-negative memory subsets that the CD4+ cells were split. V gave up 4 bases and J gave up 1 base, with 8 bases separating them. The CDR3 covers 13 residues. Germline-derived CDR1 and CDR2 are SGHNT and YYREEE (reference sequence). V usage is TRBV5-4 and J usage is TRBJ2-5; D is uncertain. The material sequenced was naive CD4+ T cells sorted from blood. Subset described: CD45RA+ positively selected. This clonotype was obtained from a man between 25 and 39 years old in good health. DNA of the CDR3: TGTGCCAGCAGCGCCGTCGGCCAAGAGACCCAGTACTTC. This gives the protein CASSAVGQETQYF.